Listed below are T cell receptor beta chains from one sample, sequenced in a study of cytomegalovirus exposure and HLA in healthy donors. Sequenced by immunoSEQ multiplex PCR; TCRdb stores in-frame clones only, minus some. The sample has tens of thousands of clones, 80% to 90% seen once. The sample was PBMCs. All receptors come from a man between 65 and 80 years old in good health and CMV-seropositive. Both conserved end residues are part of each CDR3. The order of the fields is clone size, V gene, D gene, CDR3 length, J gene, CDR3 DNA, CDR3 protein. The D gene is left open where the match is weak. Clone size is given for some rows only: seen once, a few or many times, or a class if the clone is expanded.

size: once
V: TRBV18
D: -
length: 13
J: TRBJ1-2
DNA: TGTGCCAGCTCCACCGGGGAAGAGATTGGCTACACCTTC
CDR3: CASSTGEEIGYTF

size: -
V: TRBV2
D: TRBD1
length: 13
J: TRBJ1-3
DNA: TGTGCCAGCGACGAACAGGGGGTCAACACCATATATTTT
CDR3: CASDEQGVNTIYF

size: -
V: TRBV9
D: TRBD1
length: 16
J: TRBJ2-5
DNA: TGTGCCAGCAGCCCTCGACAGGGGGCGGGAGAAGAGACCCAGTACTTC
CDR3: CASSPRQGAGEETQYF

size: once
V: TRBV19
D: -
length: 13
J: TRBJ2-7
DNA: TGTGCCAGTAGAGGTCAGGGGACCTACGAGCAGTACTTC
CDR3: CASRGQGTYEQYF

size: -
V: TRBV5-1
D: TRBD1
length: 16
J: TRBJ2-2
DNA: TGCGCCAGCAGCTTTACCGGGACAGGCAACACCGGGGAGCTGTTTTTT
CDR3: CASSFTGTGNTGELFF

size: -
V: TRBV29-1
D: -
length: 11
J: TRBJ1-1
DNA: TGCAGCGTTGACAGGAACACTGAAGCTTTCTTT
CDR3: CSVDRNTEAFF

size: -
V: TRBV6-5
D: -
length: 12
J: TRBJ2-5
DNA: TGTGCCAGCAAGGGGCCCGGGGAGACCCAGTACTTC
CDR3: CASKGPGETQYF

size: -
V: TRBV18
D: TRBD1
length: 14
J: TRBJ2-7
DNA: TGTGCCAGCGCCGCGGGACAGGAGTCCTACGAGCAGTACTTC
CDR3: CASAAGQESYEQYF

size: -
V: TRBV25-1
D: TRBD1
length: 15
J: TRBJ2-7
DNA: TGTGCCAGCCGACCTGGCAGGGGGTCCACTGACGAGCAGTACTTC
CDR3: CASRPGRGSTDEQYF

size: -
V: TRBV30
D: TRBD2
length: 14
J: TRBJ2-5
DNA: TGTGCCCCCTGGGGGGGGAAGGGCCAAGAGACCCAGTACTTC
CDR3: CAPWGGKGQETQYF

size: -
V: TRBV29-1
D: TRBD1
length: 13
J: TRBJ1-4
DNA: TGCAGCGCCTTTACAGGGGATAATGAAAAACTGTTTTTT
CDR3: CSAFTGDNEKLFF

size: -
V: TRBV19
D: -
length: 14
J: TRBJ2-2
DNA: TGTGCCAGTAGTATTACGGTGAACACCGGGGAGCTGTTTTTT
CDR3: CASSITVNTGELFF

size: -
V: TRBV27
D: -
length: 14
J: TRBJ1-1
DNA: TGTGCCAGCAGTACCGGGACACTCAACACTGAAGCTTTCTTT
CDR3: CASSTGTLNTEAFF

size: -
V: TRBV6-5
D: TRBD1
length: 14
J: TRBJ1-1
DNA: TGTGCCAGCAGCACACAGGGGGTAGACACTGAAGCTTTCTTT
CDR3: CASSTQGVDTEAFF

size: -
V: TRBV27
D: -
length: 12
J: TRBJ2-3
DNA: TGTGCCAGCAGGGCAGGGATGGATACGCAGTATTTT
CDR3: CASRAGMDTQYF

size: -
V: TRBV28
D: TRBD1
length: 16
J: TRBJ1-2
DNA: TGTGCCAGCACCCTCTCCGGGACAGGGGGCGAGGAAGGCTACACCTTC
CDR3: CASTLSGTGGEEGYTF

size: -
V: TRBV30
D: TRBD2
length: 15
J: TRBJ2-1
DNA: TGTGCCTGGAGTGTCGGTAGCGGGATGTACAATGAGCAGTTCTTC
CDR3: CAWSVGSGMYNEQFF

size: -
V: TRBV6-4
D: TRBD2
length: 13
J: TRBJ2-1
DNA: TGTGCCAGCAGTACCAGCGGGAGTAATGAGCAGTTCTTC
CDR3: CASSTSGSNEQFF

size: once
V: TRBV4-1
D: TRBD1
length: 15
J: TRBJ2-3
DNA: TGCGCCAGCAGCGTCCGGGACAGGGTGGCAGATACGCAGTATTTT
CDR3: CASSVRDRVADTQYF

size: few
V: TRBV7-2
D: TRBD1
length: 16
J: TRBJ2-3
DNA: TGTGCCAGCAGCTTAGGACAGGGGCAGCGCACAGATACGCAGTATTTT
CDR3: CASSLGQGQRTDTQYF

size: -
V: TRBV19
D: TRBD2
length: 16
J: TRBJ2-7
DNA: TGTGCCAGTAGTACGGATAGCGGGAGAGAAAAGACGGGGCAGTACTTC
CDR3: CASSTDSGREKTGQYF

size: -
V: TRBV7-8
D: -
length: 14
J: TRBJ2-7
DNA: TGTGCCAGCAGCTTAGGAGGCGGCTCCTACGAGCAGTACTTC
CDR3: CASSLGGGSYEQYF

size: -
V: TRBV11-2
D: TRBD1
length: 16
J: TRBJ2-7
DNA: TGTGCCAGCAGCCGAGAACCGGGACAGGGGGCCTACGAGCAGTACTTC
CDR3: CASSREPGQGAYEQYF

size: once
V: TRBV5-1
D: TRBD2
length: 14
J: TRBJ2-2
DNA: TGCGCCAGCAGCTCCACTAGCGGCACCGGGGAGCTGTTTTTT
CDR3: CASSSTSGTGELFF

size: -
V: TRBV15
D: TRBD1
length: 16
J: TRBJ1-5
DNA: TGTGCCACCAGCAGAGGTCGTCAGGGGGCCAGCCAGCCCCAGCATTTT
CDR3: CATSRGRQGASQPQHF

size: -
V: TRBV2
D: -
length: 10
J: TRBJ1-2
DNA: TGTGCCACCAGACGGTATGGCTACACCTTC
CDR3: CATRRYGYTF

size: -
V: TRBV7-8
D: TRBD1
length: 13
J: TRBJ2-7
DNA: TGTGCCAGCAGCCTTGCCAGGGGGCACGAGCAGTACTTC
CDR3: CASSLARGHEQYF

size: -
V: TRBV10-3
D: -
length: 13
J: TRBJ1-1
DNA: TGTGCCATCAGTGGTTACACGAACACTGAAGCTTTCTTT
CDR3: CAISGYTNTEAFF

size: -
V: TRBV29-1
D: -
length: 13
J: TRBJ2-7
DNA: TGCAGCGTTGGTCGCAGGCCGCCATACGAGCAGTACTTC
CDR3: CSVGRRPPYEQYF

size: -
V: TRBV7-3
D: TRBD2
length: 15
J: TRBJ2-7
DNA: TGTGCCAGCAGCTTAATGCCTAGCGGGTGGAACGAGCAGTACTTC
CDR3: CASSLMPSGWNEQYF

size: -
V: TRBV28
D: TRBD2
length: 17
J: TRBJ2-3
DNA: TGTGCCAGCAGTCCCTGGACTAGCGGGAGGGCAACAGATACGCAGTATTTT
CDR3: CASSPWTSGRATDTQYF

size: once
V: TRBV5-4
D: -
length: 12
J: TRBJ2-7
DNA: TGTGCCACAGGGGGAGGAGGTTACGAGCAGTACTTC
CDR3: CATGGGGYEQYF

size: -
V: TRBV30
D: TRBD2
length: 13
J: TRBJ2-1
DNA: TGTGCCTGGAGTAAAGCGGGAGTAGGTGAGCAGTTCTTC
CDR3: CAWSKAGVGEQFF

size: -
V: TRBV28
D: TRBD1
length: 14
J: TRBJ1-5
DNA: TGTGCCAGCAGTATCCCAGGGGGGAATCAGCCCCAGCATTTT
CDR3: CASSIPGGNQPQHF

size: -
V: TRBV7-2
D: TRBD1
length: 14
J: TRBJ2-7
DNA: TGTGCCAGCACTCTCAGGGGGCCCCTGAACGAGCAGTACTTC
CDR3: CASTLRGPLNEQYF

size: -
V: TRBV4-2
D: TRBD2
length: 13
J: TRBJ2-7
DNA: TGTGCCAGCAGTGGGGCGGGGGCCTACGAGCAGTACTTC
CDR3: CASSGAGAYEQYF

size: -
V: TRBV7-9
D: -
length: 19
J: TRBJ2-6
DNA: TGTGCCAGCAGCTTAAGTAGGATGGGACATAGCTCTGGGGCCAACGTCCTGACTTTC
CDR3: CASSLSRMGHSSGANVLTF

size: once
V: TRBV6-1
D: -
length: 16
J: TRBJ2-3
DNA: TGTGCCAGCAGTGAAGGGGCTAGACTACCCACAGATACGCAGTATTTT
CDR3: CASSEGARLPTDTQYF

size: -
V: TRBV29-1
D: TRBD1
length: 13
J: TRBJ1-4
DNA: TGCAGCGTACAACAGGGGGCTCACGAAAAACTGTTTTTT
CDR3: CSVQQGAHEKLFF

size: -
V: TRBV2
D: -
length: 16
J: TRBJ1-5
DNA: TGTGCCAGCAGTGCAAATCCCGGGACAAACAATCAGCCCCAGCATTTT
CDR3: CASSANPGTNNQPQHF

size: -
V: TRBV18
D: TRBD1
length: 19
J: TRBJ2-1
DNA: TGTGCCAGCTCACCACCACCGGGTACAGGACAGGGGGGGGGCGATGAGCAGTTCTTC
CDR3: CASSPPPGTGQGGGDEQFF

size: -
V: TRBV6-6
D: -
length: 15
J: TRBJ1-2
DNA: TGTGCCAGCAGTAAGGCGTCGGGGAATAGCTATGGCTACACCTTC
CDR3: CASSKASGNSYGYTF

size: -
V: TRBV7-9
D: TRBD1
length: 15
J: TRBJ1-5
DNA: TGTGCCAGCAGCCGTGGGACAGGGCGGGATCAGCCCCAGCATTTT
CDR3: CASSRGTGRDQPQHF

size: -
V: TRBV5-1
D: -
length: 13
J: TRBJ2-5
DNA: TGCGCCAGCAGCAAGGTCCTAGGGGGGACCCAGTACTTC
CDR3: CASSKVLGGTQYF

size: -
V: TRBV7-2
D: -
length: 14
J: TRBJ1-1
DNA: TGTGCCAGCAGCGCGGGGGTAGCGAACACTGAAGCTTTCTTT
CDR3: CASSAGVANTEAFF

size: -
V: TRBV18
D: TRBD1
length: 15
J: TRBJ2-5
DNA: TGTGCCAGCTCACCACAGGGGGCGCTCCAAGAGACCCAGTACTTC
CDR3: CASSPQGALQETQYF

size: once
V: TRBV10-1
D: -
length: 16
J: TRBJ2-2
DNA: TGCGCCAGCAGCCCACGGGGAGTCTGGAACACCGGGGAGCTGTTTTTT
CDR3: CASSPRGVWNTGELFF

size: -
V: TRBV7-9
D: -
length: 15
J: TRBJ1-5
DNA: TGTGCCAGCAGCTTAGGTGCAGGGAATAATCAGCCCCAGCATTTT
CDR3: CASSLGAGNNQPQHF